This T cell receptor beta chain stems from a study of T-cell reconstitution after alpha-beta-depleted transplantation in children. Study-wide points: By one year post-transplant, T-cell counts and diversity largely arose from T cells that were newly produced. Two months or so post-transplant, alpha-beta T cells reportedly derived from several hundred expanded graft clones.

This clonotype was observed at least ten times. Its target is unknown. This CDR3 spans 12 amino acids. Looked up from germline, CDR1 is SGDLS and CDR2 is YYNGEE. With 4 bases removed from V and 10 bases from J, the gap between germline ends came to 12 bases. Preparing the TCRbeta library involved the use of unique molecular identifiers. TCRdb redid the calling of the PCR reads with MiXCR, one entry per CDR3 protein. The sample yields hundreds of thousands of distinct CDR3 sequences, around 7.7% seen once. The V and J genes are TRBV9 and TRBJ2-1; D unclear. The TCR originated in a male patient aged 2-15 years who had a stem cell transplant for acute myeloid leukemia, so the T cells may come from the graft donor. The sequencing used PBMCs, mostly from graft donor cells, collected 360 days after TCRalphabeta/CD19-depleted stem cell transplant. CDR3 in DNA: TGTGCCAGCAGCCCCGGAACTGGGGAGCAGTTCTTC. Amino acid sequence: CASSPGTGEQFF.